This T cell receptor (beta chain) was observed in a study of blood T cell repertoires in COVID-19 (dated by TCRdb to 2018 to 2020). Study-level background: The collaborator samples originated in the United States, Italy and Spain and spanned the acute and convalescent phases of COVID-19. The repertoires were released in a freely available public database meant as a resource for research on the immune response to SARS-CoV-2. Subjects who had been exposed to COVID-19, were actively infected with it, or had recovered from it provided the deeply sampled blood TCRbeta repertoires that made up the dataset. The material from the prospective study consisted of cDNA or gDNA derived from T cells, B-cell-depleted T cells, or PBMCs. Samples were obtained from the ongoing ImmuneRACE study (first 160 participants) and from 1,254 subjects provided by 6 global collaborators. Where available, HLA class I and class II types were taken from metadata supplied by the sample provider and were not determined by assay-based typing. A de-identified subject ID, COVID-19 status, age in years and sex were almost always included in the sample metadata.

The immunoSEQ Assay, a bias-controlled multiplex PCR, was used to amplify TCRbeta CDR3 regions from genomic DNA. Processing in the source paper ran as follows. Within the assay, amplification of reference gene primers was used to estimate how many nucleated cells each sample contained. To quantify the absolute abundance of each unique TCRbeta CDR3 rearrangement, sequence reads were collapsed and filtered. For each sample, productive Simpson clonality was calculated by taking the square root of Simpson's diversity index across productive rearrangements. TCRdb took this table from immuneACCESS and kept in-frame rearrangements with V and J called. Such tables lack part of the clones; where checked against another copy, unresolved V genes explain under half of the gap, and the rest is unexplained. V and J calls and clone size follow that table, whereas D and trimming were derived from the DNA. For this sample there are 85,000 to 95,000 clones; around 80% appear just once. Roughly 7.3% of the sample is in the top ten clones.

Comments on this clone: Its antigen remains undetermined. No clone much larger than this one lies a single base away; base qualities are absent.

The CDR1 and CDR2 encoded by the germline V gene are SGHAT and FQNNGV. From the cysteine up to the phenylalanine, the CDR3 has a length of 15 residues. Only the CDR3 DNA stays, 45 bases, in frame from base 1. Deletion took 6 bases off V and 0 bases off J, with a span of 12 bases between the germline ends. Each collaborating institution followed its own protocols to collect whole blood in K2EDTA tubes. For TCRbeta analysis, collaborators shipped samples in one of three forms: frozen whole blood, isolated PBMCs, or DNA extracted from either of those sample types. Summary of the overall study and its limitations: The amount of clinical and demographic metadata varied by source and participant and was provided uncurated.

The sequence was collected from a man between 70 and 80 years old with acute or convalescent COVID-19. The sample consisted of peripheral blood. The rearrangement combines TRBV11-2 with TRBJ1-3; there is no confident call for the D gene. The DNA reads TGTGCCAGCAGTCTCACAGTGATCTCTGGAAACACCATATATTTT. The encoded protein is CASSLTVISGNTIYF.